Shown below are 10 T cell receptor beta chains from a single sample sequenced in a study of blood T cell repertoires in COVID-19. Clones were sequenced by immunoSEQ multiplex PCR, and TCRdb holds only the in-frame ones, with some missing. Among some 270,000 clones listed, roughly 90% were seen once. Sequenced input: peripheral blood. The origin of the receptors is a woman in her sixties or seventies with COVID-19, enrolled during active disease.

This rearrangement joins TRBV19 to TRBJ1-3; 7 nucleotides match TRBD1. This CDR3 spans 15 amino acids. V was pared by 6 bases and J by 0 bases, with 5 bases of the junction left unmatched. Germline V gives CDR1 LNHDA, CDR2 SQIVND (reference sequence). The CDR3 loop reads CASRKGQSSGNTIYF. The CDR3, as DNA: TGTGCCAGTAGGAAGGGACAGAGCTCTGGAAACACCATATATTTT.

The rearrangement links TRBV9 to TRBJ1-3; TRBD1 agrees at 10 bases. Unmatched junction bases numbered 9, after V lost 5 bases and J lost 7 bases. This CDR3 has 15 amino acids. CDR1 and CDR2 from the germline V gene are SGDLS and YYNGEE. In DNA, the CDR3 is TGTGCCAGCAGTCCAAGACAGGGGGCGCGGAACACCATATATTTT. This translates into CASSPRQGARNTIYF.

This rearrangement joins TRBV11-3 to TRBJ1-4; D ambiguous. The CDR3 extends over 13 amino acids. V was shortened by 5 bases and J by 7 bases, with 11 bases between the two germline ends. Germline CDR1 SGHNT, CDR2 YENEEA. CDR3 protein: CASSLRGGEKLFF. For the CDR3, the DNA is TGTGCCAGCAGCCTCCGTGGAGGTGAAAAACTGTTTTTT. Complete variable domain (other parts from reference TRBV11-3 and TRBJ1-4): EAGVVQSPRYKIIEKKQPVAFWCNPISGHNTLYWYLQNLGQGPELLIRYENEEAVDDSQLPKDRFSAERLKGVDSTLKIQPAELGDSAVYLCASSLRGGEKLFFGSGTQLSVL.

This chain uses TRBV5-1 with TRBJ1-2; tentatively, D is TRBD1 (5 bases). Between the trimmed V and J ends, which lost 4 bases and 2 bases, there was a span of 15 bases. The germline gives CDR1 SGHRS, CDR2 YFSETQ. The length of the CDR3 is 15 residues. CDR3 sequence: CASSRGTGRNYGYTF. As DNA, the CDR3 is TGCGCCAGCAGCCGCGGGACCGGCAGAAACTATGGCTACACCTTC.

The J gene is TRBJ2-7, the V gene TRBV14; 9 positions match TRBD2. From germline, CDR1 is SGHDN and CDR2 FVKESK. The ends lost 3 bases at V and 0 bases at J; junction bases unmatched: 9. The CDR3 contains 17 residues. The CDR3 DNA reads TGTGCCAGCAGCCACCGTAGCGGGGGCCTCAACTCCTACGAGCAGTACTTC. This translates into CASSHRSGGLNSYEQYF.

V is TRBV18 and J is TRBJ1-5; D uncertain. Per germline, CDR1 KGHSH and CDR2 LQKENI. The CDR3 contains 17 residues. Deletions cut 3 bases from V and 2 bases from J, with 17 bases between. CDR3 in amino acids: CASSPEYTPVGNQPQHF. CDR3 bases: TGTGCCAGCTCACCGGAGTACACTCCAGTAGGCAATCAGCCCCAGCATTTT.

This chain links TRBV2 with TRBJ1-1; D gene uncertain. Trimming shortened V by 6 bases and J by 7 bases, and 12 bases separated the two germline ends. Germline V gene data show CDR1 as SNHLY and CDR2 as FYNNEI. The CDR3 contains 12 residues. CDR3 sequence: CASSGRESEAFF. The DNA for the CDR3 is TGTGCCAGCAGCGGACGGGAAAGTGAAGCTTTCTTT.

The rearrangement uses TRBV9 and TRBJ2-3; TRBD2 aligns across 13 bases. The CDR3 is made up of 16 amino acids. Germline V gene data show CDR1 as SGDLS and CDR2 as YYNGEE. Unmatched junction bases numbered 11, after V lost 2 bases and J lost 11 bases. The CDR3: CASSVHQGLAGPRQYF. For the CDR3, the DNA is TGTGCCAGCAGCGTCCACCAGGGACTAGCGGGGCCCAGGCAGTATTTT.

This clone was seen a handful of times. This chain connects TRBV3-1 (or the pseudogene TRBV3-2) to TRBJ1-1; D ambiguous. Trimming took 4 bases from V and 1 from J, leaving 7 bases between them. This CDR3 is built from 13 residues. Germline-derived CDR1 and CDR2 are LGHDT and YNNKEL (reference sequence). CDR3 loop: CASSPPGNTEAFF. CDR3 sequence (DNA): TGTGCCAGCAGCCCTCCAGGGAACACTGAAGCTTTCTTT.

The chain combines TRBV3-1 (or the pseudogene TRBV3-2) with TRBJ2-7; possible D gene TRBD1, 6 bases. The CDR3 has 13 residues. The germline CDR1 and CDR2 sequences are LGHDT and YNNKEL (reference sequence). Trimming pared 1 base from V and 4 bases from J, leaving 8 bases between. CDR3 protein: CASSQGTEYEQYF. The CDR3 region has the DNA TGTGCCAGCAGCCAAGGGACAGAGTACGAGCAGTACTTC.